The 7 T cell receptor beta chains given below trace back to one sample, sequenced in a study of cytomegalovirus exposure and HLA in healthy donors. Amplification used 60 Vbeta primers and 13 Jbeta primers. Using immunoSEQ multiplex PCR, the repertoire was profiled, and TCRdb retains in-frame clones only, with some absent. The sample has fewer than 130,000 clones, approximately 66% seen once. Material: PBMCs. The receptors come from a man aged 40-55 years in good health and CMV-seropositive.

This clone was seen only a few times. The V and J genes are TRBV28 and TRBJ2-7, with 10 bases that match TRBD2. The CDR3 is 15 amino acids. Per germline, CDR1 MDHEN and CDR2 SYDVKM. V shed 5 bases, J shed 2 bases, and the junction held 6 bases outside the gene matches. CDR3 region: CASSTGTSEAYEQYF. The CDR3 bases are TGTGCCAGCAGTACCGGGACTAGCGAGGCCTACGAGCAGTACTTC. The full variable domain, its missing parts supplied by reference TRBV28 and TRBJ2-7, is DVKVTQSSRYLVKRTGEKVFLECVQDMDHENMFWYRQDPGLGLRLIYFSYDVKMKEKGDIPEGYSVSREKKERFSLILESASTNQTSMYLCASSTGTSEAYEQYFGPGTRLTVT.

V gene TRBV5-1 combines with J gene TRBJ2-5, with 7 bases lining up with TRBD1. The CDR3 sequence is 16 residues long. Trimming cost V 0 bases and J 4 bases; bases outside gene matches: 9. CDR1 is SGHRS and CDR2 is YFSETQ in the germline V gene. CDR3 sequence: CASSLAGYQGVETQYF. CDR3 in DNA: TGCGCCAGCAGCTTGGCCGGATATCAGGGGGTAGAGACCCAGTACTTC.

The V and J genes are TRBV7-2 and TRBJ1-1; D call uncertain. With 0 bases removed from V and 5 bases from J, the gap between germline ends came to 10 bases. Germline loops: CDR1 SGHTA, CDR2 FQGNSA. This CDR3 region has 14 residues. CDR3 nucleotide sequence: TGTGCCAGCAGCTTAGCGACCGGAGGGACTGAAGCTTTCTTT. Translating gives CASSLATGGTEAFF. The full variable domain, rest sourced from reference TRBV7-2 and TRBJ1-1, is GAGVSQSPSNKVTEKGKDVELRCDPISGHTALYWYRQSLGQGLEFLIYFQGNSAPDKSGLPSDRFSAERTGGSVSTLTIQRTQQEDSAVYLCASSLATGGTEAFFGQGTRLTVV.

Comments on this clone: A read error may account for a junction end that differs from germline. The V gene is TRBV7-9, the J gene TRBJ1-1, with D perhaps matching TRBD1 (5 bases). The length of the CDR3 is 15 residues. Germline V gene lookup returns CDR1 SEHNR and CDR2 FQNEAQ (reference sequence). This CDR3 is CSSILGGSMNTEAFF. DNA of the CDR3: TGTTCCAGCATCCTCGGGGGTAGCATGAACACTGAAGCTTTCTTT.

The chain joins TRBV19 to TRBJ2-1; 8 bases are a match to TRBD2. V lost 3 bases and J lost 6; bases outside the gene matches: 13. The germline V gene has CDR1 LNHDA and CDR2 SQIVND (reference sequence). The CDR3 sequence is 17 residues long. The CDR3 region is CASSIPPGIAGFNEQFF. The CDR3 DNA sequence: TGTGCCAGTAGTATCCCCCCGGGGATAGCGGGGTTCAATGAGCAGTTCTTC.

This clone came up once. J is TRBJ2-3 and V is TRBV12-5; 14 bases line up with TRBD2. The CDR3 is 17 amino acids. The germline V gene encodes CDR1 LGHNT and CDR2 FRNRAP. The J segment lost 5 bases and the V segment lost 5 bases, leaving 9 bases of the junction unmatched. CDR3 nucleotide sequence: TGTGCTAGTGGTCTACCCTGGACTAGCGGGAGGATAGATACGCAGTATTTT. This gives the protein CASGLPWTSGRIDTQYF.

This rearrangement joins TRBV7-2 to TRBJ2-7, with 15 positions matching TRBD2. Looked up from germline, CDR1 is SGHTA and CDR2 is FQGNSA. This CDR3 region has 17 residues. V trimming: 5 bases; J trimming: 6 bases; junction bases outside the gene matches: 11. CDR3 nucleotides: TGTGCCAGCAGCCCGGGACTAGCGGGAGGACCTGGTAGCGAGCAGTACTTC. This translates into CASSPGLAGGPGSEQYF. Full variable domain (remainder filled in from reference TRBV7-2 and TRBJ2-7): GAGVSQSPSNKVTEKGKDVELRCDPISGHTALYWYRQSLGQGLEFLIYFQGNSAPDKSGLPSDRFSAERTGGSVSTLTIQRTQQEDSAVYLCASSPGLAGGPGSEQYFGPGTRLTVT.